Listed below are T cell receptor beta chains from one sample, sequenced in a study of T cell changes during pregnancy in multiple sclerosis. The assay was immunoSEQ multiplex PCR, and TCRdb's table has in-frame clones only and misses some. The sample yields 45,000 to 70,000 clones, 92% seen once. Sequenced here: CD4+ T cells from peripheral blood mononuclear cells, sampled in the second trimester of pregnancy. Source of these receptors: a female donor with multiple sclerosis, enrolled in a pregnancy study. CDR3s include the opening cysteine and the closing phenylalanine or tryptophan. A D gene is named only where the DNA matches it firmly. Part of the rows lack a size; the others show once, few, many or a class for expanded clones.

>TRBV21-1|-|TRBJ2-3|-|17
CASSKVCGVDGPDTQYF
TGTGCCAGCAGCAAAGTCTGTGGAGTAGATGGCCCAGATACGCAGTATTTT
>TRBV6-1|-|TRBJ2-1|once|15
CASSELGSSYNEQFF
TGTGCCAGCAGTGAATTAGGGAGCTCCTACAATGAGCAGTTCTTC
>TRBV6-6|-|TRBJ1-6|-|15
CASRIGVGYNSPLHF
TGTGCCAGCAGGATCGGGGTTGGATATAATTCACCCCTCCACTTT
>TRBV9|TRBD2|TRBJ2-5|-|16
CASSAGGTSGIETQYF
TGTGCCAGCAGCGCCGGTGGGACTAGCGGGATAGAGACCCAGTACTTC
>TRBV5-1|-|TRBJ2-2|once|15
CASSPQAISTGELFF
TGCGCCAGCAGCCCCCAGGCAATTAGTACCGGGGAGCTGTTTTTT
>TRBV28|-|TRBJ2-3|-|15
CASSLTGSGSDTQYF
TGTGCCAGCAGTTTAACAGGGTCGGGTTCAGATACGCAGTATTTT
>TRBV23-1|-|TRBJ1-6|-|15
CAGGAGQGLNSPLHF
TGCGCCGGGGGCGCGGGTCAGGGGCTAAATTCACCCCTCCACTTT
>TRBV7-3|-|TRBJ1-1|-|16
CASSLVGGGSSTEAFF
TGTGCCAGCAGCTTAGTTGGTGGGGGGTCAAGCACTGAAGCTTTCTTT
>TRBV27|-|TRBJ2-1|-|12
CASSSPGLQRFF
TGTGCCAGCAGTTCACCGGGACTGCAACGGTTCTTC
>TRBV6-1|-|TRBJ1-2|-|12
CASSAGLYGYTF
TGTGCCAGCTCGGCAGGGTTGTATGGCTACACCTTC
>TRBV6-5|-|TRBJ1-5|-|14
CASSYGWGEQPQHF
TGTGCCAGCAGTTACGGGTGGGGCGAGCAGCCCCAGCATTTT
>TRBV9|TRBD1|TRBJ2-3|-|16
CASSVGTGAYTDTQYF
TGTGCCAGCAGCGTAGGTACAGGGGCGTACACAGATACGCAGTATTTT
>TRBV27|TRBD1|TRBJ2-3|-|14
CASGDRERTDTQYF
TGTGCCAGCGGTGACAGGGAAAGAACAGATACGCAGTATTTT
>TRBV19|-|TRBJ1-4|once|14
CASSIGSANEKLFF
TGTGCCAGTAGTATCGGTAGCGCTAATGAAAAACTGTTTTTT
>TRBV6-6|TRBD2|TRBJ2-7|-|15
CASIPGGGRPYEQYF
TGTGCCAGCATCCCCGGGGGGGGAAGGCCCTACGAGCAGTACTTC
>TRBV21-1|-|TRBJ1-6|-|16
CASTSPRIGGGSPLHF
TGTGCCAGCACCTCCCCCCGGATAGGGGGCGGTTCACCCCTCCACTTT
>TRBV28|-|TRBJ1-2|-|15
CASSPSADRLKGYTF
TGTGCCAGCAGTCCAAGTGCTGACAGGTTGAAGGGCTACACCTTC
>TRBV30|TRBD1|TRBJ1-2|-|14
CAWGGTGGVYGYTF
TGTGCCTGGGGCGGGACAGGGGGCGTCTATGGCTACACCTTC
>TRBV11-1|-|TRBJ2-7|-|15
CASSLAQAFPYEQYF
TGTGCCAGCAGCTTAGCGCAGGCGTTCCCCTACGAGCAGTACTTC
>TRBV7-3|TRBD1|TRBJ2-1|few|15
CASSKDLTGLNEQFF
TGTGCCAGCAGCAAAGATTTGACAGGGTTAAATGAGCAGTTCTTC
>TRBV5-1|TRBD1|TRBJ1-4|-|15
CASSLLQGNNEKLFF
TGCGCCAGCAGCTTGCTACAGGGGAATAATGAAAAACTGTTTTTT